This T cell receptor (beta chain) originates from a study of cytomegalovirus exposure and HLA in healthy donors. For this clone: Its target is not known.

General observations from the study: In a later analysis, specific HLA alleles were associated with 16,000 or so TCR beta sequences at a 0.05 false discovery rate. Later on, an analysis showed TCR association rates differing by HLA locus, with DRB1 the most and HLA-C the fewest. In an earlier analysis, in approximately 630 donors, most V segments appeared productive either ~90% or ~30% of the time.

The PCR ran on 60 Vbeta and 13 Jbeta primers. Clones were read by immunoSEQ multiplex PCR, and TCRdb kept only the in-frame ones, dropping some. The repertoire includes about 160,000 clones, approximately 80% of them detected once, and 1.3% sits in the top ten. V shed 5 bases and J 4 bases; nucleotides not matched to a gene: 4. From germline, CDR1 is SEHNR and CDR2 FQNEAQ (reference sequence). The CDR3 has 14 residues. Sequenced: PBMCs. V and J are TRBV7-9 and TRBJ2-7; 11 positions agree with TRBD1. This clonotype was obtained from a woman between 45 and 60 years old in good health and CMV-seronegative. The chain's CDR3 is CASSEDRGLYEQYF. CDR3 DNA: TGTGCCAGCAGCGAGGACAGGGGGCTGTACGAGCAGTACTTC.